This TCR beta chain was identified in a study of PD-1 blockade in classical Hodgkin lymphoma. Across the whole study: The nivolumab dose that patients received was 3 mg/kg, given intravenously every 2 weeks.

Data came from immunoSEQ multiplex PCR; TCRdb stores just in-frame clones and leaves some out. The sample lists fewer than 30,000 clones; 65% to 80% were seen once. Note on this clone: Its specificity is unknown.

Germline V gene data show CDR1 as SGHDT and CDR2 as YYEEEE. This CDR3 comprises 15 residues. V lost 2 bases and J lost 10, with 16 bases in between. This sample's time point: cycle 4 day 1 (C4D1), after 6 weeks of nivolumab. Autologous stem cell transplantation was followed by relapse in every patient, and brentuximab vedotin exposure varied. Magnetic negative selection was used to purify CD4+ T cells from PBMCs that had been thawed. Study conclusions and caveats: Relapsed/refractory patients reportedly had the lowest baseline TCR diversity, below newly diagnosed patients, who were below healthy donors.

Sample: CD4+ T cells from blood, taken before the fourth cycle of nivolumab. The receptor was derived from a human donor with classical Hodgkin lymphoma. The chain carries TRBV5-6 and TRBJ1-6; D uncertain. CDR3 amino acids: CASSFWPLSDSPLHF. The DNA for the CDR3 is TGTGCCAGCAGCTTCTGGCCCCTGTCGGACTCACCCCTCCACTTT.